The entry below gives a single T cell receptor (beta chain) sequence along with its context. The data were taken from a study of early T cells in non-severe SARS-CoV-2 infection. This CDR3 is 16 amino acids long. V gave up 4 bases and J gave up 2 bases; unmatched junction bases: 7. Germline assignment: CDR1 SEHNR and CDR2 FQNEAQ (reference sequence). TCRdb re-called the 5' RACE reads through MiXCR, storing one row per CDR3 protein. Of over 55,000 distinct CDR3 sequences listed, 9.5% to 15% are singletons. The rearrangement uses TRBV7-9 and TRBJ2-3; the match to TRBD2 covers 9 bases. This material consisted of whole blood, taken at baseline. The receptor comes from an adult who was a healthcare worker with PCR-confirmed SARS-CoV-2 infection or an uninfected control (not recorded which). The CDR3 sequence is CASSSLTSGLTDTQYF. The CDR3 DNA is TGTGCCAGCAGCTCCTTGACTAGCGGACTCACAGATACGCAGTATTTT.